The 32 T cell receptor beta chains below were found in one sample sequenced in a study of chemoradiotherapy in HPV16-positive cancers. Sequencing used immunoSEQ multiplex PCR; TCRdb keeps in-frame clones, though not all of them. This repertoire shows tens of thousands of clones, just under 75% found once; its top ten account for about 2.4%. The material was obtained from a patient who underwent chemoradiotherapy. The receptors stem from a human donor with HPV-associated anogenital cancer.

The chain is built from TRBV5-1 and TRBJ1-2; possibly TRBD1 for D (5 bases). CDR1 is SGHRS and CDR2 is YFSETQ in the germline V gene. The CDR3 is 13 amino acids. Trimming stripped 5 bases from V and 8 bases from J, with 16 bases between. The CDR3 nucleotides read TGCGCCAGCAGGAGGGACGGCTCGGGGGGCTACACCTTC. This translates into CASRRDGSGGYTF. The entire variable domain, with the rest obtained from reference TRBV5-1 and TRBJ1-2, is as follows: KAGVTQTPRYLIKTRGQQVTLSCSPISGHRSVSWYQQTPGQGLQFLFEYFSETQRNKGNFPGRFSGRQFSNSRSEMNVSTLELGDSALYLCASRRDGSGGYTFGSGTRLTVV.

V gene TRBV28 combines with J gene TRBJ1-5; 7 nucleotides agree with TRBD1. The germline gives CDR1 MDHEN, CDR2 SYDVKM. V shed 5 bases and J 0 bases; nucleotides not matched to a gene: 10. This CDR3 region has 17 residues. Here the CDR3 DNA reads TGTGCCAGCAGTGCGATAGGGACAGACTATAGCAATCAGCCCCAGCATTTT. It specifies CASSAIGTDYSNQPQHF.

The chain uses TRBV4-2 and TRBJ2-5; possible D gene TRBD1, 5 bases. The length of the CDR3 is 15 residues. Deletions cut 1 base from V and 3 bases from J, with 12 bases between. Germline CDR1 reads LGHNA; CDR2 reads YNFKEQ. CDR3 amino acids: CASSQVFRVEETQYF. The CDR3 DNA reads TGTGCCAGCAGCCAAGTGTTCAGGGTAGAAGAGACCCAGTACTTC.

This chain joins TRBV4-1 and TRBJ1-4; D call uncertain. Trimming shortened V by 6 bases and J by 8 bases, and 10 bases separated the two germline ends. CDR1 is MGHRA and CDR2 is YSYEKL in the germline V gene. The CDR3 covers 12 residues. The CDR3 sequence is CASSPGEEKLFF. The CDR3 nucleotides read TGCGCCAGCAGTCCGGGTGAGGAAAAACTGTTTTTT.

This clone appeared once. J is TRBJ1-1 and V is TRBV4-1; D might be TRBD1 (6 bases). The ends were cut back, 4 bases at V and 7 bases at J, with 10 bases in the middle. CDR1 MGHRA and CDR2 YSYEKL come from the germline V gene. The CDR3 totals 12 residues. The CDR3: CASSLMDSEAFF. DNA for the CDR3: TGCGCCAGCAGCCTCATGGACAGTGAAGCTTTCTTT.

DNA of the CDR3: TGTGCCATCCAGGGGGGGGCGAAAAAAGCTTTCTTT. Amino acid sequence: CAIQGGAKKAFF. The chain joins TRBV6-1 to TRBJ1-1, with 7 positions matching TRBD1. Germline assignment: CDR1 MNHNS and CDR2 SASEGT. The CDR3 has 12 residues. V gave up 10 bases and J gave up 9 bases; unmatched junction bases: 11.

CDR3 DNA sequence: TGTGCCAGCAGCGCCGGGGGGGACATGAACACTGAAGCTTTCTTT. Residues: CASSAGGDMNTEAFF. V gene TRBV9 combines with J gene TRBJ1-1; possibly TRBD1 for D (6 bases). Trimming stripped 3 bases from V and 0 bases from J, with 12 bases between. Per the germline V gene, CDR1 is SGDLS and CDR2 is YYNGEE. The CDR3 runs to 15 residues.

This chain connects TRBV9 to TRBJ2-7; TRBD2 might be the D (5 bases). The CDR3 is 14 amino acids. Trimming cost V 0 bases and J 3 bases, with 10 bases left between them. Germline values: CDR1 SGDLS, CDR2 YYNGEE. CDR3 loop: CASSVGGSFYEQYF. In DNA form, the CDR3 reads TGTGCCAGCAGCGTAGGTGGGAGCTTCTACGAGCAGTACTTC.

The rearrangement links TRBV10-3 to TRBJ1-2; D call uncertain. V was pared by 2 bases and J by 3 bases, with 16 bases between. Germline V CDR1 and CDR2: ENHRY, SYGVKD. The CDR3 runs 16 residues. In DNA form, the CDR3 reads TGTGCCATCAGTGAGCGTAACTCGGGAATGGACTATGGCTACACCTTC. Translated, it gives CAISERNSGMDYGYTF.

The V call is TRBV27, the J call TRBJ2-1, with 10 nucleotides matching TRBD2. CDR1 is MNHEY, CDR2 SMNVEV, per germline (reference sequence). This CDR3 region has 15 residues. Trimming cost V 7 bases and J 8 bases; bases outside gene matches: 11. CDR3 region: CASTAEASGSDEQFF. Written as DNA, the CDR3 is TGTGCCAGCACGGCGGAGGCTAGCGGGAGCGATGAGCAGTTCTTC.

This clone has only one observation. The gene calls are TRBV5-6 and TRBJ1-2; D unclear. Trimming took off 4 bases at V and 2 bases at J, with 18 bases between the two ends. From germline, CDR1 is SGHDT and CDR2 YYEEEE. CDR3 length: 16 amino acids. The chain's CDR3 is CASSPKGFRANYGYTF. CDR3 DNA sequence: TGTGCCAGCAGCCCCAAAGGGTTCCGGGCCAACTATGGCTACACCTTC.

The rearrangement links TRBV19 to TRBJ1-5; D is unresolved. The CDR3 extends over 13 amino acids. Trimming stripped 4 bases from V and 6 bases from J, with 10 bases between. Germline lookup yields CDR1 LNHDA and CDR2 SQIVND (reference sequence). CDR3 in DNA: TGTGCCAGTAGTACCCCCCCGGGTCAGCCCCAGCATTTT. It encodes CASSTPPGQPQHF.

V usage is TRBV5-1 and J usage is TRBJ2-5; D might be TRBD2 (6 bases). Per germline, CDR1 SGHRS and CDR2 YFSETQ. The CDR3 length is 14 residues. Trimming left V 0 bases short and J 2 bases short, with 8 bases between. Here the CDR3 reads CASSLVGGQETQYF. CDR3 nucleotide sequence: TGCGCCAGCAGCTTGGTGGGGGGACAAGAGACCCAGTACTTC.

The J gene is TRBJ2-2, the V gene TRBV2, with TRBD2 as a possible D gene (6 bases). This CDR3 region has 16 residues. Germline V CDR1 and CDR2: SNHLY, FYNNEI. V was clipped by 0 bases and J by 0 bases, with 8 bases between them. CDR3 amino acids: CASSEAWGANTGELFF. The DNA for the CDR3 is TGTGCCAGCAGTGAAGCTTGGGGGGCGAACACCGGGGAGCTGTTTTTT. Full variable domain (outside the CDR3, taken from reference TRBV2 and TRBJ2-2): EPEVTQTPSHQVTQMGQEVILRCVPISNHLYFYWYRQILGQKVEFLVSFYNNEISEKSEIFDDQFSVERPDGSNFTLKIRSTKLEDSAMYFCASSEAWGANTGELFFGEGSRLTVL.

The rearrangement uses TRBV10-3 and TRBJ2-7; 8 bases fit TRBD1. Germline-derived CDR1 and CDR2 are ENHRY and SYGVKD. CDR3 length: 13 amino acids. Trimming took 11 bases from V and 4 from J; bases not matched to a gene: 10. The CDR3 reads CAVGTGLSYEQYF. The CDR3 DNA reads TGTGCCGTAGGGACAGGTCTATCTTACGAGCAGTACTTC.

This clone is a singleton in its sample. The chain is built from TRBV28 and TRBJ2-1; 13 bases map to TRBD2. The junction had 8 bases not matched to a gene; V was cut back by 7 bases and J by 5 bases. Per the germline V gene, CDR1 is MDHEN and CDR2 is SYDVKM. The CDR3 extends over 16 amino acids. The CDR3 sequence: CASTQGGLAGNNEQFF. As DNA, the CDR3 is TGTGCCAGCACCCAGGGGGGACTAGCGGGGAACAATGAGCAGTTCTTC.

The chain couples TRBV5-4 to TRBJ1-2, with a weak D call TRBD1 (5 bases). This CDR3 comprises 15 residues. Trimming removed 0 bases from V and 2 bases from J, with 11 bases in between. Germline V gene lookup returns CDR1 SGHNT and CDR2 YYREEE (reference sequence). Here the CDR3 reads CASSLDQGVNYGYTF. The CDR3 coding sequence is TGTGCCAGCAGCTTGGACCAGGGCGTAAACTATGGCTACACCTTC. The whole variable domain, remainder taken from reference TRBV5-4 and TRBJ1-2, is ETGVTQSPTHLIKTRGQQVTLRCSSQSGHNTVSWYQQALGQGPQFIFQYYREEENGRGNFPPRFSGLQFPNYSSELNVNALELDDSALYLCASSLDQGVNYGYTFGSGTRLTVV.

The chain uses TRBV10-3 and TRBJ1-1; the D is unclear. Germline V CDR1 and CDR2: ENHRY, SYGVKD. The CDR3 spans 16 residues. With 0 bases removed from V and 1 base from J, the gap between germline ends came to 12 bases. The chain's CDR3 is CAISESGGTKNTEAFF. CDR3 DNA: TGTGCCATCAGTGAGTCGGGCGGAACTAAGAACACTGAAGCTTTCTTT.

The chain uses TRBV27 and TRBJ1-2; no reliable D call. CDR1 is MNHEY and CDR2 is SMNVEV in the germline V gene (reference sequence). Trimming removed 5 bases from V and 4 bases from J, with 11 bases in between. This CDR3 comprises 13 residues. Written as DNA, the CDR3 is TGTGCCAGCAGTCCCCAACACCTCTATGGCTACACCTTC. It codes for CASSPQHLYGYTF.

The V call is TRBV10-3, the J call TRBJ1-1, with 7 bases that match TRBD1. There are 14 residues in the CDR3. The germline CDR1 and CDR2 sequences are ENHRY and SYGVKD. The V and J ends lost 5 bases and 3 bases, in that order; junction bases with no gene match: 6. The CDR3 here is CAISTTGVDTEAFF. The DNA for the CDR3 is TGTGCCATCAGTACCACAGGGGTGGACACTGAAGCTTTCTTT.

The rearrangement links TRBV28 to TRBJ1-2; D is uncertain. The CDR3 runs 12 residues. Germline V gene sequence: CDR1 MDHEN, CDR2 SYDVKM. The germline V and J ends were trimmed by 4 bases and 7 bases, with 10 bases remaining between them. The CDR3 here is CASSSGIFGYTF. CDR3 coding DNA: TGTGCCAGCAGTTCGGGGATTTTTGGCTACACCTTC.

The CDR3 spells CAIADRGNGYTF. CDR3 in DNA: TGTGCCATAGCGGACAGGGGAAATGGCTACACCTTC. The chain is built from TRBV10-3 and TRBJ1-2, with TRBD1 matching 9 bases. Germline V lookup: CDR1 ENHRY, CDR2 SYGVKD. The length of the CDR3 is 12 residues. Trimming at V came to 9 bases and at J to 6 bases, leaving 5 bases not matched to a gene.

The gene calls are TRBV7-9 and TRBJ2-4; D uncertain. The CDR3 has 15 amino acids. V gave up 5 bases and J gave up 1 base, with 12 bases separating them. CDR1 and CDR2 (germline): SEHNR, FQNEAQ (reference sequence). DNA for the CDR3: TGTGCCAGCAGCCTCGCCGAGGCTGCCAAAAACATTCAGTACTTC. Encoded protein: CASSLAEAAKNIQYF.

The chain is built from TRBV19 and TRBJ2-3; D gene ambiguous. Germline V gene data show CDR1 as LNHDA and CDR2 as SQIVND (reference sequence). The CDR3 runs to 17 residues. Trimming pared 7 bases from V and 0 bases from J, leaving 20 bases between. CDR3 in amino acids: CASTPVDGPSSTDTQYF. The CDR3 coding sequence is TGTGCCAGTACACCGGTGGACGGTCCCTCTAGCACAGATACGCAGTATTTT.

V gene TRBV2 combines with J gene TRBJ2-4; possibly TRBD1 for D (5 bases). Trimming cost V 5 bases and J 6 bases, with 17 bases left between them. The CDR3 length is 15 residues. Germline loops: CDR1 SNHLY, CDR2 FYNNEI. The CDR3 protein is CASSPPGSQGNIQYF. The CDR3, as DNA: TGTGCCAGCAGTCCTCCAGGTAGCCAGGGAAACATTCAGTACTTC. Drawing the rest from reference TRBV2 and TRBJ2-4, the complete variable domain is EPEVTQTPSHQVTQMGQEVILRCVPISNHLYFYWYRQILGQKVEFLVSFYNNEISEKSEIFDDQFSVERPDGSNFTLKIRSTKLEDSAMYFCASSPPGSQGNIQYFGAGTRLSVL.

The chain uses TRBV2 and TRBJ1-5; D is perhaps TRBD1 (5 bases). V dropped 6 bases and J dropped 6 bases, with 12 bases sitting between them. The CDR3 runs 13 residues. Germline V lookup: CDR1 SNHLY, CDR2 FYNNEI. The CDR3 bases are TGTGCCAGCAGAGCGGGGGTAAGTCAGCCCCAGCATTTT. As protein: CASRAGVSQPQHF. Based on the CDR3 plus reference TRBV2 and TRBJ1-5, the full variable domain is EPEVTQTPSHQVTQMGQEVILRCVPISNHLYFYWYRQILGQKVEFLVSFYNNEISEKSEIFDDQFSVERPDGSNFTLKIRSTKLEDSAMYFCASRAGVSQPQHFGDGTRLSIL.

V is TRBV29-1 and J is TRBJ1-2; tentative D call: TRBD1 (6 bases). Germline V CDR1 and CDR2: SQVTM, ANQGSEA. V lost 7 bases and J 2 bases, leaving 14 bases between the germline ends. This CDR3 has 13 amino acids. CDR3 nucleotide sequence: TGCAGCGCCGTGGACAGTTCAAACTATGGCTACACCTTC. Protein: CSAVDSSNYGYTF.

V gene TRBV25-1 combines with J gene TRBJ1-2; D perhaps matches TRBD1 (6 bases). The V gene lost 4 bases and the J gene lost 8 bases, with 11 bases spanning the gap. The CDR3 runs to 12 residues. CDR1 MGHDK and CDR2 SYGVNS come from the germline V gene. The CDR3 DNA follows: TGTGCCAGCAGTGGGGGGCTTGAGGGCTACACCTTC. It specifies CASSGGLEGYTF.

The chain employs TRBV5-1 and TRBJ2-7; D is perhaps TRBD1 (5 bases). The CDR3 runs to 14 residues. The germline gives CDR1 SGHRS, CDR2 YFSETQ. V lost 2 bases to trimming and J lost 0 bases, with 9 bases between them. CDR3 region: CASSLETVSYEQYF. Written as DNA, the CDR3 is TGCGCCAGCAGCTTAGAGACAGTCTCCTACGAGCAGTACTTC. The whole variable domain, remainder taken from reference TRBV5-1 and TRBJ2-7, is KAGVTQTPRYLIKTRGQQVTLSCSPISGHRSVSWYQQTPGQGLQFLFEYFSETQRNKGNFPGRFSGRQFSNSRSEMNVSTLELGDSALYLCASSLETVSYEQYFGPGTRLTVT.

The rearrangement links TRBV7-2 to TRBJ2-5; no firm D call. CDR1 and CDR2 from the germline V gene are SGHTA and FQGNSA. V lost 4 bases and J 3 bases, leaving 15 bases between the germline ends. The CDR3 covers 15 residues. The DNA of the CDR3 is TGTGCCAGCAGCTCACAACGGACGGATAAAGAGACCCAGTACTTC. Amino acid sequence: CASSSQRTDKETQYF.

The chain employs TRBV5-4 and TRBJ1-5, with D unresolved. Trimming pared 4 bases from V and 3 bases from J, leaving 5 bases between. Germline V lookup: CDR1 SGHNT, CDR2 YYREEE (reference sequence). This CDR3 comprises 12 residues. In DNA, the CDR3 is TGTGCCAGCAGCAGGCACAATCAGCCCCAGCATTTT. Translation gives CASSRHNQPQHF.

A remark on this clone: The same CDR3 is also encoded by other DNA sequences in this sample. The chain has TRBV2 and TRBJ1-5, with a tentative D call TRBD1 (5 bases). With 6 bases removed from V and 3 bases from J, the gap between germline ends came to 9 bases. Germline loops: CDR1 SNHLY, CDR2 FYNNEI. This CDR3 has 13 residues. The CDR3 bases are TGTGCCAGCAGCGGAGGGGTCAATCAGCCCCAGCATTTT. It translates to CASSGGVNQPQHF. The entire variable domain, with the rest obtained from reference TRBV2 and TRBJ1-5, is as follows: EPEVTQTPSHQVTQMGQEVILRCVPISNHLYFYWYRQILGQKVEFLVSFYNNEISEKSEIFDDQFSVERPDGSNFTLKIRSTKLEDSAMYFCASSGGVNQPQHFGDGTRLSIL.